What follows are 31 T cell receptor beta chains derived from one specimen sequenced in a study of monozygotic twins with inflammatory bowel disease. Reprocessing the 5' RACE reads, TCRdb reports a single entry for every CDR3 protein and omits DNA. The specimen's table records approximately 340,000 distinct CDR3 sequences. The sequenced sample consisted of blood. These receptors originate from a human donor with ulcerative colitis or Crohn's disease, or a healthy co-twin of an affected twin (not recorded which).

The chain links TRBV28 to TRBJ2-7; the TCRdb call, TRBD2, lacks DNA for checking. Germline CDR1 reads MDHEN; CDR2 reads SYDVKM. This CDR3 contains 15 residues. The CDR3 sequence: CASKFNPGLAYEQYF.

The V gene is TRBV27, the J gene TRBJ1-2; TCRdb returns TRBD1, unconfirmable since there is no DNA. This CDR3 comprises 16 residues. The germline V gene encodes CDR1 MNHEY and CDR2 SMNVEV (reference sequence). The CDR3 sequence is CASSSPSKGENYGYTF.

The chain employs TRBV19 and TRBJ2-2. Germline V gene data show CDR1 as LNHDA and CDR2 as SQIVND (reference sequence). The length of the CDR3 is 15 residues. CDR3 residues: CASSTSTRRTGELFF.

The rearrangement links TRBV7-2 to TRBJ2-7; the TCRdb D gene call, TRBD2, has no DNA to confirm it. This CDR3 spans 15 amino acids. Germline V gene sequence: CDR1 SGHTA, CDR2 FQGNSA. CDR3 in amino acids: CASSLEYRALYEQYF.

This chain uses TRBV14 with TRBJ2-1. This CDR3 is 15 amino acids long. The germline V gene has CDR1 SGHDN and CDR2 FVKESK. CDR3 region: CASSPVRRTDNEQFF.

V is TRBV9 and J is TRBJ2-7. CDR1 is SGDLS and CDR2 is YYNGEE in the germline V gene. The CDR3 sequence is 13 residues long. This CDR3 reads CASSVKPAYEQYF.

The CDR3 region is CASSFSPGQGNIQYF. The chain joins TRBV5-1 to TRBJ2-4; TCRdb's D gene call, TRBD1, goes unchecked for lack of DNA. Germline V gene sequence: CDR1 SGHRS, CDR2 YFSETQ. This CDR3 comprises 15 residues. Supplemented by reference TRBV5-1 and TRBJ2-4, the full variable domain reads KAGVTQTPRYLIKTRGQQVTLSCSPISGHRSVSWYQQTPGQGLQFLFEYFSETQRNKGNFPGRFSGRQFSNSRSEMNVSTLELGDSALYLCASSFSPGQGNIQYFGAGTRLSVL.

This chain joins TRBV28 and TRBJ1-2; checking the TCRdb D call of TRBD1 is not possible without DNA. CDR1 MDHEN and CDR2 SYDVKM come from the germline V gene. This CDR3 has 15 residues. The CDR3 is CATLRGDRGLYGYTF.

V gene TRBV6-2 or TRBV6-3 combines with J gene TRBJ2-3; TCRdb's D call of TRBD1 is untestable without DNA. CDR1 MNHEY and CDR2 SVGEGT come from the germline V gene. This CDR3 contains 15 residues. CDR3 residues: CASSKRTGDGDTQYF.

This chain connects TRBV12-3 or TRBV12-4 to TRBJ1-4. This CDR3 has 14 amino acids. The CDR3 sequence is CASASQSYNEKLFF.

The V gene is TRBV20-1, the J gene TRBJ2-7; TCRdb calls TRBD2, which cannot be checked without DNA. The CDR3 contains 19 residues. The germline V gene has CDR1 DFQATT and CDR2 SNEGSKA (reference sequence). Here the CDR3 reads CSARDHRVRTSSPYYEQYF.

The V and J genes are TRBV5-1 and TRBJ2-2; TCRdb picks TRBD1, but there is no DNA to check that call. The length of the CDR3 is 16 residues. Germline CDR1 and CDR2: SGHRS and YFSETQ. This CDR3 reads CASSPIGGVSTGELFF. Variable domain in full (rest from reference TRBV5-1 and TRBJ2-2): KAGVTQTPRYLIKTRGQQVTLSCSPISGHRSVSWYQQTPGQGLQFLFEYFSETQRNKGNFPGRFSGRQFSNSRSEMNVSTLELGDSALYLCASSPIGGVSTGELFFGEGSRLTVL.

The CDR3 sequence is CSVSKGDNSPLHF. The chain joins TRBV29-1 to TRBJ1-6. The germline V gene has CDR1 SQVTM and CDR2 ANQGSEA. This CDR3 is 13 amino acids long.

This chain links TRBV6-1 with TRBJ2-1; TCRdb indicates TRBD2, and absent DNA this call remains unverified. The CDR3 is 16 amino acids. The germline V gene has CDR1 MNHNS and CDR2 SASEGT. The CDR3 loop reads CASSDVRASGRNEQFF.

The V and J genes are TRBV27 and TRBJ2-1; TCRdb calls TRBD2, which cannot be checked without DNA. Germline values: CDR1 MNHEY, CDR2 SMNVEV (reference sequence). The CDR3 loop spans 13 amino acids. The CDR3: CASRRTSGFEQFF.

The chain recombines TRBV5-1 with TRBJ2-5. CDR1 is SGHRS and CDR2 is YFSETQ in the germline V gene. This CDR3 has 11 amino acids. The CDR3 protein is CASATRETQYF.

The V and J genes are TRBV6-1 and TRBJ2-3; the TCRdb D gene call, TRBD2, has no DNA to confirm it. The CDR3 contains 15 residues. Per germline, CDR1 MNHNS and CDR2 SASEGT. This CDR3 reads CASSEDGLPTDTQYF.

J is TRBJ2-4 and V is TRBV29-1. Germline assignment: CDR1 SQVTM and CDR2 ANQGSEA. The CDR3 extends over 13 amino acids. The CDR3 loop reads CSVAVSSGNIQYF.

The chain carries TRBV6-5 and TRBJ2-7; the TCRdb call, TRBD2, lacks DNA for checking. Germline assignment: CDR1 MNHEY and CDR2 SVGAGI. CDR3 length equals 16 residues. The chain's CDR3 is CASSTSGMAGAYEQYF.

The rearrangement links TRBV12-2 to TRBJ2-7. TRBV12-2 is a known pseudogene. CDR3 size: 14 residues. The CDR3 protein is CASRLGAGIGEQYF.

CDR3 loop: CASYSRTGFYEQYF. The rearrangement joins TRBV28 to TRBJ2-7; TCRdb outputs TRBD1, but without DNA this stays unchecked. The CDR3 extends over 14 amino acids. CDR1 MDHEN and CDR2 SYDVKM come from the germline V gene.

The CDR3 sequence: CASSPARLGPYEQYF. The chain combines TRBV5-6 with TRBJ2-7; the TCRdb D gene call, TRBD1, has no DNA to confirm it. This CDR3 comprises 15 residues. Germline V gene data show CDR1 as SGHDT and CDR2 as YYEEEE.

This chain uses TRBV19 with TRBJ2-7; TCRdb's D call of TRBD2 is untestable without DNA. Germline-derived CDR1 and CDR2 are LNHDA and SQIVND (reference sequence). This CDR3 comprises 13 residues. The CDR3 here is CASQPRGSYEQYF.

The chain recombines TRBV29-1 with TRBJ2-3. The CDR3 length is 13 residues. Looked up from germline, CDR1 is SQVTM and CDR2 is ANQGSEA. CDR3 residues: CSVAPGASDTQYF.

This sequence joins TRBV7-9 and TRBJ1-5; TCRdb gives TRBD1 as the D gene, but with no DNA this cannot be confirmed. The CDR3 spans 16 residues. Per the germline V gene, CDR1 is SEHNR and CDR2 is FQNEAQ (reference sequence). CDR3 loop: CASSSTGTGDRQPQHF.

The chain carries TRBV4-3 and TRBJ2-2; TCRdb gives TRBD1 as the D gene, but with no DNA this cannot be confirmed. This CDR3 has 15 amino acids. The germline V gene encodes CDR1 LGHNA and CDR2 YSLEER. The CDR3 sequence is CASSPQGDRTGELFF.

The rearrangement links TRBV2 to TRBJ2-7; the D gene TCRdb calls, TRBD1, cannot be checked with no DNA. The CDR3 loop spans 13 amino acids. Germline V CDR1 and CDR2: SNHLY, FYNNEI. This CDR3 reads CASSGQGALQQYF.

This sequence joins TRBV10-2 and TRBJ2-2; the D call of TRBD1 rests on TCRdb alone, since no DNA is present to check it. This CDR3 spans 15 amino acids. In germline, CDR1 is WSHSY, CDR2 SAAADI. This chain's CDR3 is CASLTTGARTGELFF.

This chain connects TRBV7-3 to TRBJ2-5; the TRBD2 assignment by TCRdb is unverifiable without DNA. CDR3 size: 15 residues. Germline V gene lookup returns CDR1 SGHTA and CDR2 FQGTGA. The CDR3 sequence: CASSSLGGIGETQYF.

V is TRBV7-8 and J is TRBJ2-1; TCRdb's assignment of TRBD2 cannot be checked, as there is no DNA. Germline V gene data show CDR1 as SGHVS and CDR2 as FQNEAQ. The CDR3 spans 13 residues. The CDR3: CASSRGRRNEQFF. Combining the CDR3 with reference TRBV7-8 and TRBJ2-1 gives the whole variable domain GAGVSQSPRYKVAKRGQDVALRCDPISGHVSLFWYQQALGQGPEFLTYFQNEAQLDKSGLPSDRFFAERPEGSVSTLKIQRTQQEDSAVYLCASSRGRRNEQFFGPGTRLTVL.

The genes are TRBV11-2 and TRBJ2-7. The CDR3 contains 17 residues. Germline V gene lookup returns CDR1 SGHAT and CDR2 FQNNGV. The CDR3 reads CASSLGVGSGFSYEQYF.